This entry is about one T cell receptor beta chain. Data came from immunoSEQ multiplex PCR; TCRdb stores just in-frame clones and leaves some out. The sample carries approximately 17,000 clones, around 96% recorded once. The CDR3 sequence is 15 residues long. CDR1 SGHVS and CDR2 FQNEAQ come from the germline V gene. V shed 5 bases, J shed 8 bases, and the junction held 13 bases outside the gene matches. This entry comes from a study of T cell changes during pregnancy in multiple sclerosis. V and J are TRBV7-8 and TRBJ1-2, with TRBD1 identical over 8 bases. Sequencing used peripheral blood, obtained in the third trimester of pregnancy. The TCR originated in a female donor with multiple sclerosis, enrolled in a pregnancy study. The CDR3 DNA is TGTGCCAGCAGCCCTATTTTAGGACAGGGACGGGGCTACACCTTC. This translates into CASSPILGQGRGYTF.